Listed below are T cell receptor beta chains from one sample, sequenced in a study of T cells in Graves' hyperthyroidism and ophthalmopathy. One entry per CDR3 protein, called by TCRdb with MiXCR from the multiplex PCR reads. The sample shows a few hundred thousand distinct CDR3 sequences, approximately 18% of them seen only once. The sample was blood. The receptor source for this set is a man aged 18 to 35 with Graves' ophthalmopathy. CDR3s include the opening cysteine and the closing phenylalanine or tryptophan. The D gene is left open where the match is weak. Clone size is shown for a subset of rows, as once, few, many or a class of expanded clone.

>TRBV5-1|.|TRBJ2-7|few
TGCGCCAGCAGTTTAAATACCGGGACTGTCTCCTACGAGCAGTACTTC
CASSLNTGTVSYEQYF
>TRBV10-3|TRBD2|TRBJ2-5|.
TGTGCCATCGCAGGGACTAGCGGGGGAGATCAAGAGACCCAGTACTTC
CAIAGTSGGDQETQYF
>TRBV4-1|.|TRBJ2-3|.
TGCGCCAGCAGCCACCTGGACAGGGAGGGAGATACGCAGTATTTT
CASSHLDREGDTQYF
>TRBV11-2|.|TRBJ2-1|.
TGTGCCAGCAGCTTTTGGGCACCCCCCCGGTTCAACTCAGAGCAGTTCTTC
CASSFWAPPRFNSEQFF
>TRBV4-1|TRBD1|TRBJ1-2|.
TGCGCCAGCAGCCTACACCACGGCCGTAGGGGACAGAATGGCTACACCTTC
CASSLHHGRRGQNGYTF
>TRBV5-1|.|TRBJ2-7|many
TGCGCCAGCAGCTTGGGAGGGACCACAGGCGAGCAGTACTTC
CASSLGGTTGEQYF
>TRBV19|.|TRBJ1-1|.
TGTGCCAGTACCCCCCGTGGGAACACTGAAGCTTTCTTT
CASTPRGNTEAFF
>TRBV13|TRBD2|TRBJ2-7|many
TGTGCCAGCAGTGTTGGTTCGGGGGGATCGGTCGAGCAGTACTTC
CASSVGSGGSVEQYF
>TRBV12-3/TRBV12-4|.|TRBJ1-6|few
TGTGCCAGCTCGGGGGGCTCCTATAATTCACCCCTCCACTTT
CASSGGSYNSPLHF
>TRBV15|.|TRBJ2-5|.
TGTGCCACCAGCAGGGGGGGAACCAAAGAGACCCAGTACTTC
CATSRGGTKETQYF
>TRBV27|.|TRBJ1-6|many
TGTGCCAGCAGTATTTCCCCCTTTCCGGGATCGGATTCACCCCTCCACTTT
CASSISPFPGSDSPLHF
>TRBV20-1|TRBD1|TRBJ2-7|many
TGCAGTGCCCCGACGATGCGAGACAGGGCATCCGAGCAGTACTTC
CSAPTMRDRASEQYF
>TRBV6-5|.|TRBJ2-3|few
TGTGCCAGCAGTCCCCGGACTGTGGAGGCAGATACGCAGTATTTT
CASSPRTVEADTQYF
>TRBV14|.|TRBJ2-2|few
TGTGCCAGCAGCCAGGTCGGGGGCGGCGGGGAGCTGTTTTTT
CASSQVGGGGELFF
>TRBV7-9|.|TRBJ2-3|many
TGTGCCAGCACCCCGCCGGGGGTTAGCACAGATACGCAGTATTTT
CASTPPGVSTDTQYF
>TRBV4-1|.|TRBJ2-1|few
TGCGCCAGCAGCCAAGGCAGGGGTCCCTACAATGAGCAGTTCTTC
CASSQGRGPYNEQFF
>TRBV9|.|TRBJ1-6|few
TGTGCCAGCAGCGACCGGGGGGGTTTAACCCTCCACTTT
CASSDRGGLTLHF
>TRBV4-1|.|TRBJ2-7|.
TGCGCCAGCAGCCGGACTGTCGGGGAGAGCTACGAGCAGTACTTC
CASSRTVGESYEQYF
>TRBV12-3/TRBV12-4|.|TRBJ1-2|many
TGTGCCAGCAGTTTAGACACTAACTATGGCTACACCTTC
CASSLDTNYGYTF
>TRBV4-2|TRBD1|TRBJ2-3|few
TGTGCCAGCAGCCAAGACAGGGGGTCAGATACGCAGTATTTT
CASSQDRGSDTQYF
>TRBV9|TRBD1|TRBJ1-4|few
TGTGCCAGCAGCGTAGGATCGGGGACAGCGAATGAAAAACTGTTTTTT
CASSVGSGTANEKLFF
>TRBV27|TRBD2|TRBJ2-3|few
TGTGCCAGCAGTTTAAGGCTAGCGGTCCAGACAGATACGCAGTATTTT
CASSLRLAVQTDTQYF
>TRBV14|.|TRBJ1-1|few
TGTGCCAGCAGCCAAGGCGCCGTGGAGGAAGCTTTCTTT
CASSQGAVEEAFF
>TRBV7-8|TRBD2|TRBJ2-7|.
TGTGCCAGCAGCTTTTCGGCCCCTAGCGGGAGCTACGAGCAGTACTTC
CASSFSAPSGSYEQYF
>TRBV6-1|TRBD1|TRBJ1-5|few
TGTGCCAGCAGTGTATCAGGGGGCCTTCATCAGCCCCAGCATTTT
CASSVSGGLHQPQHF
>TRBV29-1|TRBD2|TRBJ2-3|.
TGCAGCGTTGAGCCACGGTTTAGCGGGTCTACAGATACGCAGTATTTT
CSVEPRFSGSTDTQYF
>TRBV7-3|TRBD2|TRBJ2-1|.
TGTGCCAGCAGCGAAACCGGGGCTAGCGGGGGACCCGCACAGCAGTTCTTC
CASSETGASGGPAQQFF
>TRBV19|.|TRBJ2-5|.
TGTGCCAGTAGTTTAGACGGAGTCGAAGAGACCCAGTACTTC
CASSLDGVEETQYF
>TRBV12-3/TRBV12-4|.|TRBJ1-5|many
TGTGCCAGCAGTTTTGAGACGGATCAGCCCCAGCATTTT
CASSFETDQPQHF
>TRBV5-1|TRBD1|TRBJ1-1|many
TGTGCCAGCAGTTCCCGGGACAGGGGGCTTGAAGCTTTCTTT
CASSSRDRGLEAFF
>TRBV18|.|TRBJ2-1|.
TGTGCCAGCTGTCCGGATAGGCACAATGAGCAGTTCTTC
CASCPDRHNEQFF
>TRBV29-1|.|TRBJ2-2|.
TGCAGCGTAGGTGGATATAGGGGAGGCACCGGGGAGCTGTTTTTT
CSVGGYRGGTGELFF
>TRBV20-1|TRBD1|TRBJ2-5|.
TGCAGTGCTAGAGCTAGCCCGGGACAGGGGGCGGGGACCCAGTACTTC
CSARASPGQGAGTQYF
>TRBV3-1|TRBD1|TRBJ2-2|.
TGTGCCAGCAGCAACAGGGACAGCAAGCTGTTTTTT
CASSNRDSKLFF
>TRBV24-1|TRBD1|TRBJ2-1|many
TGTGCCACCAGTGATGAAGGACAGGGGAAGTATGAGCAGTTCTTC
CATSDEGQGKYEQFF
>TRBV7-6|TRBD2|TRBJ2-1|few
TGTGCCAGCAGCCCGAAGACTAGCGGAGGGTGGGATGAGCAGTTCTTC
CASSPKTSGGWDEQFF
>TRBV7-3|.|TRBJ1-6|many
TGTGCCAGCAGCTTAAATACGGGTGCGAGTTCACCCCTCCACTTT
CASSLNTGASSPLHF
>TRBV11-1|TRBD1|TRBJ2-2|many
TGTGCCAGCAGCACCAGACAGGGGAACACCGGGGAGCTGTTTTTT
CASSTRQGNTGELFF
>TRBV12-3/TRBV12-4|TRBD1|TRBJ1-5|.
TGTGCCAGCAGTTTAGGACAGGGCGATAGCAATCAGCCCCAGCATTTT
CASSLGQGDSNQPQHF